Listed below are T cell receptor beta chains from one sample, sequenced in a study of T cell changes during pregnancy in multiple sclerosis. Clones were read by immunoSEQ multiplex PCR, and TCRdb kept only the in-frame ones, dropping some. The sample includes 39,000 or so clones, nearly 95% of them seen just once. The sequencing used CD4+ T cells from peripheral blood mononuclear cells, collected after pregnancy. These receptors were obtained from a female donor in good health, enrolled as a control in a pregnancy study. Both conserved end residues are trimmed from each CDR3.

j_call: TRBJ1-1; v_call: TRBV5-1; cdr3_aa: ASSLSQNTEAF
j_call: TRBJ1-5; v_call: TRBV6-6; cdr3_aa: ASSLEPQH
j_call: TRBJ1-2; v_call: TRBV5-5; cdr3_aa: ASSSLAGTGGISGGYT
j_call: TRBJ2-7; v_call: TRBV7-2; cdr3_aa: ASSLAGTSGAYEQY
j_call: TRBJ2-6; v_call: TRBV19; cdr3_aa: ASLRRGTGANVLT
j_call: TRBJ2-5; v_call: TRBV11-2; cdr3_aa: ASSPQRTGGETQY
j_call: TRBJ2-1; v_call: TRBV19; cdr3_aa: ASSIDKGRGFQF
j_call: TRBJ1-2; v_call: TRBV5-1; cdr3_aa: ASSLGQGGYGYT
j_call: TRBJ2-1; v_call: TRBV6-5; cdr3_aa: ASSYFGTQIYNEQF
j_call: -; v_call: TRBV5-1; cdr3_aa: ASSLSFGGSYEQY
j_call: TRBJ1-5; v_call: TRBV5-5; cdr3_aa: ASSRDRGGNQPQH
j_call: TRBJ1-5; v_call: TRBV28; cdr3_aa: ASSLGGDREVLRNQPQH
j_call: TRBJ2-6; v_call: TRBV29-1; cdr3_aa: SVPGQGLFGANVLT
j_call: TRBJ2-7; v_call: TRBV7-8; cdr3_aa: ASSDITGGEQY
j_call: TRBJ2-7; v_call: TRBV19; cdr3_aa: ASRQGQGYEQY
j_call: TRBJ2-7; v_call: TRBV7-8; cdr3_aa: ASSLASAGGPYEQY
j_call: TRBJ2-7; v_call: TRBV27; cdr3_aa: ASSSLAKEPYEQY
j_call: TRBJ2-7; v_call: TRBV7-6; cdr3_aa: ASSEVLGGTEQY
j_call: TRBJ2-2; v_call: TRBV6-4; cdr3_aa: ASSTGKTNTGELF
j_call: TRBJ2-7; v_call: TRBV14; cdr3_aa: ASSQGTPPYEQY
j_call: TRBJ2-7; v_call: TRBV15; cdr3_aa: ATSREGGYEQY
j_call: TRBJ2-5; v_call: TRBV19; cdr3_aa: ASTKAGSQETQY
j_call: TRBJ1-1; v_call: TRBV5-6; cdr3_aa: ASSLSGGGVSF
j_call: TRBJ2-5; v_call: TRBV5-4; cdr3_aa: ASSLVYQETQY
j_call: TRBJ2-1; v_call: TRBV11-2; cdr3_aa: ASSLGMVGSWPNEQF
j_call: TRBJ1-1; v_call: TRBV27; cdr3_aa: ASSRTGETEAF